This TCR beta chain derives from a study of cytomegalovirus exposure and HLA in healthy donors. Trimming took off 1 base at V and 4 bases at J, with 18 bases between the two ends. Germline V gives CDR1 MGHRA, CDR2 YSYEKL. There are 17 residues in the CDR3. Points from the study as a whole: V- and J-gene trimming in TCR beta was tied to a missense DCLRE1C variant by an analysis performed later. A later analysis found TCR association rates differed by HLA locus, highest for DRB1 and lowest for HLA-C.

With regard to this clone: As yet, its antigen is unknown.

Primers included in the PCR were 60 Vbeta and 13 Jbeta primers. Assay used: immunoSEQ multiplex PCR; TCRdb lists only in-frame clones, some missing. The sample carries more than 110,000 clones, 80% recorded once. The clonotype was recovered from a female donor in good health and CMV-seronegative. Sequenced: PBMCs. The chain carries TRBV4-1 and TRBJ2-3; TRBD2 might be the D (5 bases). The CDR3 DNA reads TGCGCCAGCAGCCAAGGAAAGTCTAGCCTCATGTCAGATACGCAGTATTTT. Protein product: CASSQGKSSLMSDTQYF.